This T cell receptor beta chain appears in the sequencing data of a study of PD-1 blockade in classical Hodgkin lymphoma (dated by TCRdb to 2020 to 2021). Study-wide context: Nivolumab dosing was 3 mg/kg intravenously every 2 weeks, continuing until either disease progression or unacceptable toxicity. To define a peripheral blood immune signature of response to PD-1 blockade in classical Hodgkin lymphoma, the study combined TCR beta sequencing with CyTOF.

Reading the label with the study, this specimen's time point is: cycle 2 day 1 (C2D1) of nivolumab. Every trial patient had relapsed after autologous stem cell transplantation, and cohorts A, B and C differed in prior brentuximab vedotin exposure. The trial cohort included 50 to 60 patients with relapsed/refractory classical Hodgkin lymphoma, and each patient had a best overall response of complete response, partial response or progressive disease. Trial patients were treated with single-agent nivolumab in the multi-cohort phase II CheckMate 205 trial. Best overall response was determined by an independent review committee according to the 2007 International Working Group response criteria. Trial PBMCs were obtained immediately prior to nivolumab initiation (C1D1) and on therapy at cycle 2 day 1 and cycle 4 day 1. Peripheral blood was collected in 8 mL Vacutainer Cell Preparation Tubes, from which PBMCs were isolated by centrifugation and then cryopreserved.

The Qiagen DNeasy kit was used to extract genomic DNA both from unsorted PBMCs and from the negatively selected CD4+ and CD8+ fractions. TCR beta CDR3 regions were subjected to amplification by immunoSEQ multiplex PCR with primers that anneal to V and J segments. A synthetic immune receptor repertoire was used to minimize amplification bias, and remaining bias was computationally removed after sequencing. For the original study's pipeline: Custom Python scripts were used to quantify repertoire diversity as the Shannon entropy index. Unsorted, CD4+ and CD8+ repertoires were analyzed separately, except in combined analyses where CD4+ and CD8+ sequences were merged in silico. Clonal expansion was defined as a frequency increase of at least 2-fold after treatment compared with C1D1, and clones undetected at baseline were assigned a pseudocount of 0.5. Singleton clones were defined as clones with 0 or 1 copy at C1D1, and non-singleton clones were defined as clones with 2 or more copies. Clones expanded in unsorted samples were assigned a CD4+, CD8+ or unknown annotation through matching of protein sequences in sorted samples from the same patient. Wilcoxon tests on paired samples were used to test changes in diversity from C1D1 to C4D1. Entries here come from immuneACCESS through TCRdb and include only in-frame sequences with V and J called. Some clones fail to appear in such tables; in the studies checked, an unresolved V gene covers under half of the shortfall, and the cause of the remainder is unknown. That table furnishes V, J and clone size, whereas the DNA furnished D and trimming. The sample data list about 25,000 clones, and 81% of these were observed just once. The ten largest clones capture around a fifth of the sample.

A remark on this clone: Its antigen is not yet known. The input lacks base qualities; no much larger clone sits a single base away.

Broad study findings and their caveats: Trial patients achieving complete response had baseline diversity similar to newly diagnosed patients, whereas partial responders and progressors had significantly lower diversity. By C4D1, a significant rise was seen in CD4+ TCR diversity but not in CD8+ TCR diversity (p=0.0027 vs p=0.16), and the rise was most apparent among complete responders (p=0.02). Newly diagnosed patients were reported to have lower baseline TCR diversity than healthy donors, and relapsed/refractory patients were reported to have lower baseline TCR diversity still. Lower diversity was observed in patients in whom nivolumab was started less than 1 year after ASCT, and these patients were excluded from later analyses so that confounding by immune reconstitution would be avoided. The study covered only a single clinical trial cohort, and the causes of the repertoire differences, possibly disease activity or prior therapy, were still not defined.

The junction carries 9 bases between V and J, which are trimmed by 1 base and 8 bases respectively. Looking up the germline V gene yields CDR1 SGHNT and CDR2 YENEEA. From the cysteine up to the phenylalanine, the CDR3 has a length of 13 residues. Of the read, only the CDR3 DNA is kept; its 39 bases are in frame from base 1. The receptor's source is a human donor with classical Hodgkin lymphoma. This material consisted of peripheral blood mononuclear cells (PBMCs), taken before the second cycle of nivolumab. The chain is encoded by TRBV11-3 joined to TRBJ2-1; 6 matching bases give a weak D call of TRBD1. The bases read TGTGCCAGCAGCTTAGCTGGACAGCATGAGCAGTTCTTC. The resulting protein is CASSLAGQHEQFF.